This TCR beta chain was observed in a study of CD8 T cells in ankylosing spondylitis. General study findings and limits: A TCR beta motif of fewer than ten highly homologous variants appeared characteristic of ankylosing spondylitis blood.

TCRdb ran MiXCR on the 5' RACE reads and lists one entry per CDR3 protein. The repertoire holds approximately 540,000 distinct CDR3 sequences, with approximately 11% as singletons. V lost 2 bases and J 6 bases, leaving 16 bases between the germline ends. CDR3 size: 15 residues. Looked up from germline, CDR1 is MNHNS and CDR2 is SASEGT. As for this clonotype: Its antigen remains unidentified.

The receptor was isolated from a male donor with ankylosing spondylitis. The sequencing sample was made of blood, either unsorted or a sorted T cell fraction (not recorded which). This sequence joins TRBV6-1 and TRBJ1-1, with D tentatively TRBD1 (5 bases). The CDR3 nucleotides are TGTGCCAGCAGTGAAAGGTCAGGGCGAGCCTCTGAAGCTTTCTTT. This translates into CASSERSGRASEAFF.